One and the same sample provided the 14 T cell receptor beta chains below, sequenced in a study of T cells expressing NK-cell markers. TCRdb reprocessed the 5' RACE reads and keeps a single row for each CDR3 protein, giving no DNA. The table gives 450,000 to 600,000 distinct CDR3 sequences; the top ten clones make up approximately 4% of it. The specimen was blood T cells: a sorted CD56 or NKG2C T cell subset, CD4+ or CD8+ T cells, or bulk PBMC T cells (not recorded which). Receptor source: a man in his late teens or twenties in good health.

This chain connects TRBV6-1 to TRBJ1-2; checking the TCRdb D call of TRBD1 is not possible without DNA. The CDR3 loop spans 16 amino acids. In germline, CDR1 is MNHNS, CDR2 SASEGT. Here the CDR3 reads CASSEPLTGGGYGYTF.

This chain links TRBV5-1 with TRBJ2-2; TCRdb calls TRBD1, which cannot be checked without DNA. Germline V lookup: CDR1 SGHRS, CDR2 YFSETQ. This CDR3 comprises 17 residues. CDR3 amino acids: CASSRSPGQGGTGELFF.

V and J are TRBV6-5 and TRBJ1-4; TCRdb returns TRBD1, unconfirmable since there is no DNA. The V gene's germline CDR1 is MNHEY and CDR2 SVGAGI. The CDR3 consists of 15 residues. The CDR3 sequence is CASSSYTGLDEKLFF.

This chain links TRBV20-1 with TRBJ2-3; checking the TCRdb D call of TRBD1 is not possible without DNA. Germline assignment: CDR1 DFQATT and CDR2 SNEGSKA (reference sequence). This CDR3 spans 13 amino acids. CDR3 loop: CSASDGNTDTQYF.

The rearrangement links TRBV18 to TRBJ1-1; TCRdb outputs TRBD1, but without DNA this stays unchecked. Germline lookup yields CDR1 KGHSH and CDR2 LQKENI. The CDR3 is 13 residues long. CDR3 sequence: CASSLKQGNEAFF.

This chain uses TRBV4-2 with TRBJ2-5; TCRdb selects TRBD1, and the lack of DNA leaves this call unchecked. Per germline, CDR1 LGHNA and CDR2 YNFKEQ. This CDR3 region has 16 residues. This CDR3 is CASSQGTQDRQETQYF.

V usage is TRBV28 and J usage is TRBJ2-4; TCRdb picks TRBD1, but there is no DNA to check that call. This CDR3 is 16 amino acids long. CDR1 is MDHEN, CDR2 SYDVKM, per germline. This chain's CDR3 is CASSPTGGYSKNIQYF. Based on the CDR3 plus reference TRBV28 and TRBJ2-4, the full variable domain is DVKVTQSSRYLVKRTGEKVFLECVQDMDHENMFWYRQDPGLGLRLIYFSYDVKMKEKGDIPEGYSVSREKKERFSLILESASTNQTSMYLCASSPTGGYSKNIQYFGAGTRLSVL.

The chain is built from TRBV10-3 and TRBJ1-6; absent DNA, TCRdb's TRBD1 call cannot be checked. This CDR3 region has 15 residues. In germline, CDR1 is ENHRY, CDR2 SYGVKD. CDR3 sequence: CASGGWDRVDSPLHF.

The chain has TRBV12-3 or TRBV12-4 and TRBJ1-1. CDR3 size: 16 residues. The CDR3 region is CASSLPARIVNTEAFF.

The chain couples TRBV29-1 to TRBJ2-1; the TCRdb call, TRBD2, lacks DNA for checking. The CDR3 runs 17 residues. Per germline, CDR1 SQVTM and CDR2 ANQGSEA. The CDR3 protein is CSVEDLPRSGTIGEQFF.

This chain joins TRBV25-1 and TRBJ2-3. Germline values: CDR1 MGHDK, CDR2 SYGVNS. This CDR3 is built from 14 residues. CDR3 sequence reads: CASRNALGTDTQYF. The full variable domain, its missing parts supplied by reference TRBV25-1 and TRBJ2-3, is EADIYQTPRYLVIGTGKKITLECSQTMGHDKMYWYQQDPGMELHLIHYSYGVNSTEKGDLSSESTVSRIRTEHFPLTLESARPSHTSQYLCASRNALGTDTQYFGPGTRLTVL.

V gene TRBV28 combines with J gene TRBJ2-3; as DNA is missing, the TRBD1 call by TCRdb cannot be tested. The CDR3 is 15 residues long. Germline assignment: CDR1 MDHEN and CDR2 SYDVKM. CDR3 region: CASSLTGAGSDTQYF. Based on the CDR3 plus reference TRBV28 and TRBJ2-3, the full variable domain is DVKVTQSSRYLVKRTGEKVFLECVQDMDHENMFWYRQDPGLGLRLIYFSYDVKMKEKGDIPEGYSVSREKKERFSLILESASTNQTSMYLCASSLTGAGSDTQYFGPGTRLTVL.

The chain recombines TRBV3-1 with TRBJ2-7. The germline V gene has CDR1 LGHDT and CDR2 YNNKEL (reference sequence). This CDR3 spans 12 amino acids. CDR3 sequence: CASSPTNYEQYF.

The chain couples TRBV6-1 to TRBJ2-6; no DNA is available, so the TRBD1 call from TCRdb remains unchecked. This CDR3 is 19 amino acids long. CDR1 MNHNS and CDR2 SASEGT come from the germline V gene. CDR3 in amino acids: CASSQGLGVVLTGANVLTF.